The table lists the clone carrying this TCR beta chain with a count of one. With 0 bases clipped from V and 4 bases from J, the junction kept 3 bases outside the gene matches. The CDR3 covers 14 residues. Germline assignment: CDR1 SGHRS and CDR2 YFSETQ. This entry comes from a study of T cell changes during pregnancy in multiple sclerosis. Sequenced by immunoSEQ multiplex PCR; TCRdb stores in-frame clones only, minus some. The table lists about 73,000 clones, almost 90% of them singletons. The chain combines TRBV5-1 with TRBJ2-7, with 8 positions matching TRBD2. This clonotype originated in a female donor in good health, enrolled as a control in a pregnancy study. The input for sequencing was peripheral blood, taken after pregnancy. CDR3 protein: CASSLEGLEYEQYF. CDR3 in DNA: TGCGCCAGCAGCTTGGAGGGACTAGAGTACGAGCAGTACTTC.